This T cell receptor (beta chain) was recovered during a study of technical replicates of blood from a few donors. Measured with immunoSEQ multiplex PCR; TCRdb has only the in-frame clones, and not every one. The table has approximately 75,000 clones, 95% to 98% seen once. The CDR3 extends over 13 amino acids. Trimming removed 10 bases from V and 4 bases from J, with 16 bases in between. The V gene's germline CDR1 is SEHNR and CDR2 FQNEAQ (reference sequence). The specimen sequenced was T cells isolated from PBMCs. J is TRBJ1-2 and V is TRBV7-9, with D possibly TRBD1 on 6 matching bases. The TCR comes from a human donor in good health. In DNA, the CDR3 is TGTGCCACCGCGCAGGGGAACGGCTATGGCTACACCTTC. It encodes CATAQGNGYGYTF.